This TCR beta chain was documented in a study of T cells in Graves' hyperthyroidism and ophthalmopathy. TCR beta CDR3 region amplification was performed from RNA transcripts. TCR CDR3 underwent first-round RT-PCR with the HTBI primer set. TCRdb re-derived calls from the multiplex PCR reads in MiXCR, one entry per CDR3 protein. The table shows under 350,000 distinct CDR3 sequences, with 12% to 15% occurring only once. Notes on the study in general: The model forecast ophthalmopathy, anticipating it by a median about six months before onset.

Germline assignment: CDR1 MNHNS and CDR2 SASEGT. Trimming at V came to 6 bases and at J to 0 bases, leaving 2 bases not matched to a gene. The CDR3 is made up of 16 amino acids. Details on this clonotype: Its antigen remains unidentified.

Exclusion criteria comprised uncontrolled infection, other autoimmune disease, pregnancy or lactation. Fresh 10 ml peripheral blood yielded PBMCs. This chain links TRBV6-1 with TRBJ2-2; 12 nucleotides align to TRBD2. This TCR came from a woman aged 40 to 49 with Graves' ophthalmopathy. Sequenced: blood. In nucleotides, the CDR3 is TGTGCCAGCAGGACTAGCGGGGGCTCGAACACCGGGGAGCTGTTTTTT. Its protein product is CASRTSGGSNTGELFF.